These 20 T cell receptor beta chains were all obtained from the same sample, sequenced in a study of control samples from healthy donors and cancer patients. Clones were read by immunoSEQ multiplex PCR, and TCRdb kept only the in-frame ones, dropping some. The table has 90,000 or so clones, around 89% seen once. The sequenced sample was blood. These receptors came from a woman in her sixties or seventies in good health.

The gene calls are TRBV15 and TRBJ2-4; D possibly corresponds to TRBD2 (6 bases). Trimming removed 2 bases from V and 8 bases from J, with 13 bases in between. The CDR3 sequence is 14 residues long. Germline V CDR1 and CDR2: LNHNV, YYDKDF (reference sequence). CDR3 amino acids: CATSRPAGSDIQYF. The CDR3 bases are TGTGCCACCAGCAGACCCGCGGGGTCTGACATTCAGTACTTC.

The V gene is TRBV3-1 (or the pseudogene TRBV3-2), the J gene TRBJ2-2; D call uncertain. Germline V CDR1 and CDR2: LGHDT, YNNKEL (reference sequence). The CDR3 totals 15 residues. V lost 4 bases to trimming and J lost 0 bases, with 9 bases between them. The CDR3 DNA is TGTGCCAGCAGCCCCCGGTGGGCGAACACCGGGGAGCTGTTTTTT. Its protein product is CASSPRWANTGELFF.

The V gene is TRBV4-2, the J gene TRBJ1-4, with D possibly being TRBD1 (5 bases). Trimming removed 0 bases from V and 7 bases from J, with 24 bases in between. Germline CDR1 reads LGHNA; CDR2 reads YNFKEQ. The CDR3 sequence is 19 residues long. The CDR3 nucleotides are TGTGCCAGCAGCCAAGAAGGGTCGTCTGGCGGGGCCTGGGGTGAAAAACTGTTTTTT. Its translation is CASSQEGSSGGAWGEKLFF.

The chain is built from TRBV28 and TRBJ2-1; the D gene could be TRBD1 or TRBD2 (5 bases each). The length of the CDR3 is 16 residues. Germline values: CDR1 MDHEN, CDR2 SYDVKM. Trimming cost V 4 bases and J 0 bases, with 13 bases left between them. CDR3 DNA: TGTGCCAGCAGTTCGGGGCAGCGTAGCTCCTACAATGAGCAGTTCTTC. Its protein product is CASSSGQRSSYNEQFF.

The rearrangement links TRBV27 to TRBJ2-1, with 10 bases matching TRBD2. The ends lost 5 bases at V and 9 bases at J; junction bases unmatched: 10. Germline CDR1 reads MNHEY; CDR2 reads SMNVEV (reference sequence). The CDR3 spans 15 residues. CDR3: CASSITGTSVGEQFF. The CDR3 nucleotides are TGTGCCAGCAGTATAACCGGGACTAGCGTAGGTGAGCAGTTCTTC.

The rearrangement uses TRBV5-5 and TRBJ1-6; D unresolved. Trimming removed 4 bases at V and 10 bases at J, with 18 bases between. Germline-derived CDR1 and CDR2 are SGHKS and YYEKEE (reference sequence). The CDR3 totals 15 residues. The CDR3 reads CASSPHAASQSPLHF. Written as DNA, the CDR3 is TGTGCCAGCAGCCCTCACGCCGCGTCTCAGTCACCCCTCCACTTT.

This clone has just one count. V and J are TRBV3-1 (or the pseudogene TRBV3-2) and TRBJ2-1; 9 bases fit TRBD2. Per germline, CDR1 LGHDT and CDR2 YNNKEL (reference sequence). The CDR3 length is 18 residues. Trimming cost V 3 bases and J 0 bases; bases outside gene matches: 9. The CDR3 nucleotides are TGTGCCAGCAGCCAGGGGACTAGCTCATTGAGCTCCTACAATGAGCAGTTCTTC. It specifies CASSQGTSSLSSYNEQFF.

This clone was seen once. The rearrangement uses TRBV5-1 and TRBJ1-1, with a possible D match to TRBD1 (5 bases). Trimming removed 4 bases at V and 5 bases at J, with 15 bases between. Germline CDR1 is SGHRS and CDR2 is YFSETQ. The CDR3 covers 14 residues. The CDR3 bases are TGCGCCAGCAGCCCGGGGGTCTCAGGGACTGAAGCTTTCTTT. It is translated as CASSPGVSGTEAFF.

A few counts support this clone. This sequence joins TRBV30 and TRBJ1-1; D is unclear. From germline, CDR1 is GTSNPN and CDR2 SVGIG (reference sequence). CDR3 size: 12 residues. Trimming took off 1 base at V and 5 bases at J, with 8 bases between the two ends. CDR3 sequence reads: CAWSDQGTEAFF. CDR3 nucleotides: TGTGCCTGGAGTGATCAAGGGACTGAAGCTTTCTTT.

The chain recombines TRBV6-2 or TRBV6-3 with TRBJ2-7; D gene unclear. The CDR3 covers 13 residues. Germline lookup yields CDR1 MNHEY and CDR2 SVGEGT. The V end was cut by 5 bases, the J end by 7 bases, with 15 bases between. The CDR3 region is CASSNGPGREQYF. The DNA for the CDR3 is TGTGCCAGCAGTAACGGGCCAGGTCGGGAGCAGTACTTC.

This clone was detected only a few times. The chain employs TRBV6-1 and TRBJ1-2, with D possibly being TRBD1 (6 bases). Germline CDR1 MNHNS, CDR2 SASEGT. This CDR3 is 15 amino acids long. V was trimmed by 1 base and J by 2 bases, leaving 11 bases between them. The CDR3 DNA follows: TGTGCCAGCAGTGAAGACCCGGACAGAAACTATGGCTACACCTTC. It translates to CASSEDPDRNYGYTF.

The rearrangement joins TRBV9 to TRBJ1-3; 8 nucleotides match TRBD1. The trim removed 3 bases at V and 4 bases at J, leaving 3 bases unmatched. The CDR3 length is 14 residues. Germline-derived CDR1 and CDR2 are SGDLS and YYNGEE. CDR3 DNA: TGTGCCAGCAGCGCCACAGGGGGGGGAAACACCATATATTTT. Translated: CASSATGGGNTIYF.

CDR3 nucleotides: TGTGCCTGGCGACAGGTGGGGGTTCCGACTGAAGCTTTCTTT. The encoded protein is CAWRQVGVPTEAFF. V usage is TRBV30 and J usage is TRBJ1-1; TRBD1 might be the D (6 bases). This CDR3 has 14 residues. V shed 5 bases and J shed 5 bases, with 18 bases lying between them. Germline V lookup: CDR1 GTSNPN, CDR2 SVGIG (reference sequence).

The chain carries TRBV5-1 and TRBJ2-1; the D is unclear. Trimming pared 0 bases from V and 2 bases from J, leaving 9 bases between. Germline CDR1 is SGHRS and CDR2 is YFSETQ. CDR3 length equals 15 residues. This chain's CDR3 is CASSLGPTAYNEQFF. The CDR3 coding sequence is TGCGCCAGCAGCTTGGGCCCTACAGCCTACAATGAGCAGTTCTTC.

The J gene is TRBJ1-1, the V gene TRBV6-5; possible D gene TRBD1, 5 bases. CDR1 and CDR2 (germline): MNHEY, SVGAGI. V dropped 6 bases and J dropped 8 bases, with 16 bases sitting between them. CDR3 size: 13 residues. CDR3 in amino acids: CASSDRSGVEAFF. The CDR3 DNA reads as TGTGCCAGCAGCGATAGGTCGGGGGTGGAAGCTTTCTTT.

The rearrangement uses TRBV5-1 and TRBJ1-6; D perhaps matches TRBD1 (5 bases). The V and J ends lost 3 bases and 7 bases respectively, with 14 bases between them. There are 15 residues in the CDR3. Germline lookup yields CDR1 SGHRS and CDR2 YFSETQ. In DNA form, the CDR3 reads TGCGCCAGCAGCTCCTCCGGGACGGGGAATTCACCCCTCCACTTT. Translating gives CASSSSGTGNSPLHF.

The gene calls are TRBV18 and TRBJ2-5; 8 nucleotides match TRBD1. V dropped 5 bases and J dropped 5; count of bases not matched to a gene: 4. Germline values: CDR1 KGHSH, CDR2 LQKENI. The CDR3 is 13 residues long. The CDR3 DNA reads TGTGCCAGCTCATGGCAGGGGGCGGAGACCCAGTACTTC. It translates to CASSWQGAETQYF.

J is TRBJ1-5 and V is TRBV6-5; D unresolved. CDR1 and CDR2 (germline): MNHEY, SVGAGI. The germline V and J ends were trimmed by 8 bases and 3 bases, with 17 bases remaining between them. This CDR3 has 15 amino acids. Written as DNA, the CDR3 is TGTGCCAGCCGGAAGGACGGAACAAACAATCAGCCCCAGCATTTT. Protein product: CASRKDGTNNQPQHF.

The chain combines TRBV4-3 with TRBJ2-3, with D tentatively TRBD1 or TRBD2 (5 bases each). The V gene lost 0 bases and the J gene lost 0 bases, with 7 bases spanning the gap. CDR3 length equals 15 residues. Per the germline V gene, CDR1 is LGHNA and CDR2 is YSLEER. The CDR3, as DNA: TGCGCCAGCAGCCAAGACTGGGGGAGCACAGATACGCAGTATTTT. It yields the protein CASSQDWGSTDTQYF.

V gene TRBV27 combines with J gene TRBJ2-7; no firm D call. Germline V CDR1 and CDR2: MNHEY, SMNVEV (reference sequence). This CDR3 spans 13 amino acids. Between the trimmed V and J ends, which lost 6 bases and 1 base, there was a span of 10 bases. DNA of the CDR3: TGTGCCAGCAGGTCCCGGGCATCCTACGAGCAGTACTTC. It encodes CASRSRASYEQYF.